This paragraph covers one T cell receptor beta chain sequence. Its cognate antigen is unknown. TCRdb's table, derived via immunoSEQ multiplex PCR, lists solely in-frame clones and lacks some. Altogether 55,000 to 80,000 clones are present, about 81% being singletons, with the ten largest covering approximately 1%. This entry is derived from a study of OX40 agonist ivuxolimab in advanced cancers. Study-level background: Patients were dosed with the agonistic anti-OX40 (CD134) antibody ivuxolimab. At 0.01 to 10 mg/kg, ivuxolimab was administered intravenously to patients every 2 weeks. Overall study findings and caveats: Both blood CD4+ and CD8+ T cells showed clonal growth by week 6 at 0.1 to 3.0 mg/kg.

Germline V CDR1 and CDR2: SGDLS, YYNGEE. Trimming removed 0 bases at V and 4 bases at J, with 11 bases between. The CDR3 runs 15 residues. This clonotype was obtained from an adult with an advanced solid tumor such as melanoma, head and neck, liver or kidney cancer. The gene calls are TRBV9 and TRBJ2-1, with D unclear. The specimen comprised CD4+ or CD8+ T cells sorted from blood, sampled in a trial of the OX40 agonist ivuxolimab. The CDR3 sequence: CASSVAAGSYNEQFF. The CDR3 DNA follows: TGTGCCAGCAGCGTAGCAGCCGGCTCTTACAATGAGCAGTTCTTC. The full variable domain, rest sourced from reference TRBV9 and TRBJ2-1, is DSGVTQTPKHLITATGQRVTLRCSPRSGDLSVYWYQQSLDQGLQFLIQYYNGEERAKGNILERFSAQQFPDLHSELNLSSLELGDSALYFCASSVAAGSYNEQFFGPGTRLTVL.